What follows are 17 T cell receptor beta chains derived from one specimen sequenced in a study of molecular identifiers for immune sequencing clone quantification. TCRdb re-called the PCR reads through MiXCR, storing one row per CDR3 protein. The sample yields approximately 670,000 distinct CDR3 sequences, nearly 20% seen once. The material sequenced was naive CD8+ T cells from blood, with Jurkat cell RNA spiked in. Subset meaning: FACS-sorted CD8+CD4-CCR7+CD45RA+ naive T cells. Receptor source: a human donor in good health. Some libraries in this study had Jurkat cell RNA spiked in.

The chain has TRBV27 and TRBJ1-4, with D possibly being TRBD1 (5 bases). Between the trimmed V and J ends, which lost 5 bases and 5 bases, there was a span of 9 bases. Germline V gene sequence: CDR1 MNHEY, CDR2 SMNVEV (reference sequence). This CDR3 is built from 13 residues. The CDR3 loop reads CASSGGRNEKLFF. DNA of the CDR3: TGTGCCAGCAGTGGGGGAAGGAATGAAAAACTGTTTTTT.

This clonotype was observed many times. The rearrangement joins TRBV7-6 to TRBJ2-1, with 9 bases that match TRBD2. Per germline, CDR1 SGHVS and CDR2 FNYEAQ. This CDR3 contains 18 residues. The V gene end was trimmed by 5 bases and the J gene end by 0 bases; junction bases not matched to a gene: 11. The CDR3 DNA is TGTGCCAGCAGCCCAAGCCCCCTAGCGGGAAGCTCCTACAATGAGCAGTTCTTC. It encodes CASSPSPLAGSSYNEQFF.

This clonotype was counted ten times or more. V gene TRBV29-1 combines with J gene TRBJ1-1; D uncertain. Trimming stripped 2 bases from V and 3 bases from J, with 16 bases between. This CDR3 is built from 15 residues. Germline V CDR1 and CDR2: SQVTM, ANQGSEA. Written as DNA, the CDR3 is TGCAGCGTTGAATTTTCGCATGCCCTTTACACTGAAGCTTTCTTT. Its protein is CSVEFSHALYTEAFF. Supplemented by reference TRBV29-1 and TRBJ1-1, the full variable domain reads SAVISQKPSRDICQRGTSLTIQCQVDSQVTMMFWYRQQPGQSLTLIATANQGSEATYESGFVIDKFPISRPNLTFSTLTVSNMSPEDSSIYLCSVEFSHALYTEAFFGQGTRLTVV.

The chain is built from TRBV5-4 and TRBJ2-5, with unresolved D. Trimming removed 4 bases from V and 0 bases from J, with 7 bases in between. CDR3 size: 13 residues. From germline, CDR1 is SGHNT and CDR2 YYREEE (reference sequence). This chain's CDR3 is CASSRYYQETQYF. DNA for the CDR3: TGTGCCAGCAGCCGTTACTACCAAGAGACCCAGTACTTC.

This clonotype occurred many times. J is TRBJ2-5 and V is TRBV4-3; 9 nucleotides agree with TRBD1. Germline V gene sequence: CDR1 LGHNA, CDR2 YSLEER. V dropped 1 base and J dropped 5; count of bases not matched to a gene: 11. The CDR3 runs 17 residues. The CDR3 sequence: CASSQVHPGQGWETQYF. The DNA of the CDR3 is TGCGCCAGCAGCCAAGTGCATCCGGGACAGGGTTGGGAGACCCAGTACTTC.

This clonotype was detected a few times. The chain has TRBV7-9 and TRBJ2-1; 10 bases line up with TRBD2. V lost 5 bases to trimming and J lost 7 bases; unmatched junction nucleotides: 11. The CDR3 consists of 16 residues. Germline-derived CDR1 and CDR2 are SEHNR and FQNEAQ (reference sequence). CDR3 bases: TGTGCCAGCAGCACCGTTCTAGCGGGAGTTCTTAATGAGCAGTTCTTC. The encoded protein is CASSTVLAGVLNEQFF.

This clonotype was counted between two and nine times. In nucleotides, the CDR3 is TGTGCCAGTAGTACTTGGACAGGTTTAAACTACGAGCAGTACTTC. It yields the protein CASSTWTGLNYEQYF. This chain links TRBV19 with TRBJ2-7; TRBD1 aligns across 7 bases. The ends lost 4 bases at V and 3 bases at J; junction bases unmatched: 9. CDR3 size: 15 residues. Germline loops: CDR1 LNHDA, CDR2 SQIVND (reference sequence). The whole variable domain, filled in from reference TRBV19 and TRBJ2-7, reads DGGITQSPKYLFRKEGQNVTLSCEQNLNHDAMYWYRQDPGQGLRLIYYSQIVNDFQKGDIAEGYSVSREKKESFPLTVTSAQKNPTAFYLCASSTWTGLNYEQYFGPGTRLTVT.

This clonotype was found many times. This chain joins TRBV4-1 and TRBJ1-2; 8 bases agree with TRBD1. Germline-derived CDR1 and CDR2 are MGHRA and YSYEKL. The trim removed 2 bases at V and 8 bases at J, leaving 16 bases unmatched. The CDR3 length is 17 residues. CDR3: CASSQLGQGASTRGYTF. The CDR3 coding sequence is TGCGCCAGCAGCCAATTGGGGCAGGGGGCTTCTACGCGGGGCTACACCTTC.

The chain has TRBV20-1 and TRBJ1-2; 9 bases map to TRBD1. The CDR3 runs to 13 residues. Germline lookup yields CDR1 DFQATT and CDR2 SNEGSKA (reference sequence). V gave up 2 bases and J gave up 4 bases; unmatched junction bases: 2. This chain's CDR3 is CSARQTGGYGYTF. The CDR3 bases are TGCAGTGCTAGACAGACAGGGGGCTATGGCTACACCTTC.

V is TRBV3-1 and J is TRBJ2-1, with D tentatively TRBD1 (6 bases). Deletions cut 3 bases from V and 6 bases from J, with 12 bases between. Germline CDR1 LGHDT, CDR2 YNNKEL (reference sequence). This CDR3 comprises 14 residues. The CDR3 protein is CASSQTGAVNEQFF. The DNA of the CDR3 is TGTGCCAGCAGCCAGACAGGTGCTGTCAATGAGCAGTTCTTC.

Worth noting for this clonotype: A read error may be the cause here, since a much bigger clone is one base away. The rearrangement joins TRBV12-5 to TRBJ2-2; D possibly corresponds to TRBD1 (6 bases). Trimming took 10 bases from V and 6 from J, leaving 12 bases between them. CDR3 length: 12 residues. Germline V gene data show CDR1 as LGHNT and CDR2 as FRNRAP. CDR3 amino acids: CANAEGAGELFF. DNA of the CDR3: TGTGCTAATGCCGAGGGGGCCGGGGAGCTGTTTTTT.

This clonotype came up many times. V usage is TRBV6-1 and J usage is TRBJ1-5; D ambiguous. This CDR3 comprises 16 residues. V was pared by 0 bases and J by 0 bases, with 9 bases between. Looked up from germline, CDR1 is MNHNS and CDR2 is SASEGT. CDR3 amino acids: CASSEAPGYSNQPQHF. The DNA for the CDR3 is TGTGCCAGCAGTGAAGCGCCAGGTTATAGCAATCAGCCCCAGCATTTT.

In the case of this clonotype: A much larger clone is a single base away; this may be a read error. The rearrangement links TRBV19 to TRBJ2-7; no definite D call. V was trimmed by 9 bases and J by 2 bases, leaving 14 bases between them. The CDR3 has 13 amino acids. CDR1 LNHDA and CDR2 SQIVND come from the germline V gene (reference sequence). The CDR3 reads CASAPRLTYEQYF. The CDR3 coding sequence is TGTGCCAGCGCGCCCAGGCTCACCTACGAGCAGTACTTC. Looking up the rest from reference TRBV19 and TRBJ2-7 gives the full variable domain: DGGITQSPKYLFRKEGQNVTLSCEQNLNHDAMYWYRQDPGQGLRLIYYSQIVNDFQKGDIAEGYSVSREKKESFPLTVTSAQKNPTAFYLCASAPRLTYEQYFGPGTRLTVT.

Turning to this clonotype: With a much larger clone just one base away, this may be a read error. This chain connects TRBV5-1 to TRBJ2-1, with 9 bases identical to TRBD2. This CDR3 has 15 residues. Looked up from germline, CDR1 is SGHRS and CDR2 is YFSETQ. The CDR3 sequence is CAGSPGTSRYNEQFF. Here the CDR3 DNA reads TGCGCCGGCAGCCCAGGGACTAGCAGATACAATGAGCAGTTCTTC. The whole variable domain, filled in from reference TRBV5-1 and TRBJ2-1, reads KAGVTQTPRYLIKTRGQQVTLSCSPISGHRSVSWYQQTPGQGLQFLFEYFSETQRNKGNFPGRFSGRQFSNSRSEMNVSTLELGDSALYLCAGSPGTSRYNEQFFGPGTRLTVL.

This clonotype appeared many times. This chain joins TRBV7-9 and TRBJ1-1, with D possibly being TRBD1 (5 bases). Germline CDR1 reads SEHNR; CDR2 reads FQNEAQ (reference sequence). CDR3 size: 16 residues. The V end lost 6 bases, the J end lost 0 bases, and 17 bases lay between the germline ends. The CDR3 sequence: CASRHPGLGMNTEAFF. In nucleotides, the CDR3 is TGTGCCAGCAGACACCCAGGGTTGGGGATGAACACTGAAGCTTTCTTT.

This clonotype was recorded many times. The rearrangement links TRBV25-1 to TRBJ1-1; D remains ambiguous. The CDR3 consists of 14 residues. The ends were cut back, 3 bases at V and 2 bases at J, with 10 bases in the middle. Germline CDR1 is MGHDK and CDR2 is SYGVNS. The CDR3 DNA reads as TGTGCCAGCAGTGATGGTGGCGTTAACACTGAAGCTTTCTTT. This codes for CASSDGGVNTEAFF.

This clonotype has ten or more counts. Here the CDR3 reads CASMSGPSYEQYF. CDR3 nucleotide sequence: TGTGCCAGCATGTCCGGGCCATCGTACGAGCAGTACTTC. The chain carries TRBV2 and TRBJ2-7; D remains unclear. From germline, CDR1 is SNHLY and CDR2 FYNNEI. V gave up 7 bases and J gave up 4 bases, with 14 bases separating them. The CDR3 runs 13 residues.